The 23 T cell receptor beta chains below all came from one sample that was sequenced in a study of tumor-infiltrating lymphocytes in primary liver carcinoma. The authors made TCR beta cDNA from approximately 490 ng total RNA with a constant-region primer. Researchers made the TCR beta libraries by running three nested multiplex PCR rounds with slightly modified ARM-PCR. A C-beta reverse primer and TRBV1-TRBV30 forward primers served in each of the first two PCR rounds, at 9 to 11 cycles apiece. TCRdb fed the multiplex PCR reads into MiXCR, producing one record per CDR3 protein. Among about 99,000 distinct CDR3 sequences listed, roughly 69% were seen once. Bulk tissue was left unsorted, and RNA and DNA were co-extracted from 20-30 mg of it. The sequencing sample was made of liver tumor tissue from sampling region 5. Subset meaning: tumor region T5, tumor centre. The receptors were sampled from a woman aged 55-70 years with primary liver carcinoma and hepatitis B virus infection.

Points on this clonotype: The junction departs from the called germline gene at one end, perhaps through a read error. The chain uses TRBV4-1 and TRBJ2-1; weak D call: TRBD1 (5 bases). This CDR3 is built from 14 residues. Germline V lookup: CDR1 MGHRA, CDR2 YSYEKL. The CDR3 sequence is CASSHVTGLGEQFF. The CDR3 region has the DNA TGTGCCAGCAGCCATGTCACAGGCCTAGGTGAGCAGTTCTTC.

This clonotype was counted between two and nine times. A clone one base away is much larger, so this may be a read error. V gene TRBV12-3 or TRBV12-4 combines with J gene TRBJ2-1, with D possibly TRBD1 on 6 matching bases. The CDR3 covers 14 residues. The CDR3 loop is CTSSSQGYYNEQFF. CDR3 nucleotide sequence: TGTACCAGCAGTTCCCAGGGGTACTACAATGAGCAGTTCTTC.

There are a few counts of this clonotype. The J gene is TRBJ2-2, the V gene TRBV4-1; 8 positions match TRBD2. V trimming: 2 bases; J trimming: 8 bases; junction bases outside the gene matches: 13. This CDR3 region has 17 residues. CDR1 MGHRA and CDR2 YSYEKL come from the germline V gene. This CDR3 is CASSQSGLVGGPGELFF. The CDR3, as DNA: TGCGCCAGCAGCCAATCGGGACTAGTGGGAGGGCCAGGGGAGCTGTTTTTT.

The chain combines TRBV14 with TRBJ2-7; 10 bases match TRBD2. This CDR3 comprises 17 residues. Germline V gene sequence: CDR1 SGHDN, CDR2 FVKESK. As DNA, the CDR3 is TGTGACAACAGCCAAGATCAGCGGCTAGCGGGAGTCGGCGAGCAGTACTTC. Protein product: CDNSQDQRLAGVGEQYF. Combining the CDR3 with reference TRBV14 and TRBJ2-7 gives the whole variable domain EAGVTQFPSHSVIEKGQTVTLRCDPISGHDNLYWYRRVMGKEIKFLLHFVKESKQDESGMPNNRFLAERTGGTYSTLKVQPAELEDSGVYFCDNSQDQRLAGVGEQYFGPGTRLTVT.

This clonotype was counted ten times or more. This chain links TRBV28 with TRBJ1-1, with D possibly TRBD1 on 5 matching bases. The length of the CDR3 is 14 residues. In germline, CDR1 is MDHEN, CDR2 SYDVKM. V lost 3 bases, J lost 2 bases, and 10 bases lay in between. CDR3 sequence (DNA): TGTGCCAGCAGTTTTGGGGGATCTAACACTGAAGCTTTCTTT. Translation gives CASSFGGSNTEAFF.

Comment on this clonotype: No conserved phenylalanine or tryptophan ends this CDR3, so it is likely a read error. The chain joins TRBV12-3 or TRBV12-4 to TRBJ1-1; D gene unclear. V was cut by 3 bases and J by 1 base, with 6 bases left in between. The CDR3 length is 13 residues. Written as DNA, the CDR3 is TGTGCCAGCAGTTTTTCAGCGAACACTGAAGCTTTCCTT. Translation: CASSFSANTEAFL.

Ten or more counts support this clonotype. The V gene is TRBV12-3 or TRBV12-4, the J gene TRBJ2-1, with 11 nucleotides matching TRBD2. CDR3 length equals 15 residues. After removal of 5 bases from V and 4 bases from J, the junction contained 4 bases not matched to a gene. CDR3 sequence (DNA): TGTGCCAGCAGTCATAGCGGGAGGGGGTACAATGAGCAGTTCTTC. Its protein is CASSHSGRGYNEQFF.

This clonotype appeared a single time. At one boundary the junction diverges from the germline segment, which might be a read error. The chain couples TRBV24-1 to TRBJ2-2; D may be TRBD1 (6 bases). Germline V gene sequence: CDR1 KGHDR, CDR2 SFDVKD. CDR3 length equals 16 residues. In DNA form, the CDR3 reads TGTGCCATCAGTGATCCAGACGGAAGAGGGGGCGGGGAGCTGTTTTTT. Its protein is CAISDPDGRGGGELFF.

This clonotype came up a few times. An end of the junction differs from the germline gene, which may be a read error. The chain recombines TRBV11-2 with TRBJ1-1; D is ambiguous. CDR3 length equals 15 residues. Per germline, CDR1 SGHAT and CDR2 FQNNGV. The CDR3 protein is CASSPFDGMKTEAFF. The CDR3 DNA reads as TGTGCCAGCAGCCCTTTTGACGGAATGAAGACTGAAGCCTTCTTT.

Note on this clonotype: Since no conserved phenylalanine or tryptophan closes the CDR3, a read error is the likely cause. The V and J genes are TRBV4-1 and TRBJ1-1; TRBD1 is a possible D gene (6 bases). Germline V CDR1 and CDR2: MGHRA, YSYEKL. This CDR3 region has 15 residues. The CDR3 sequence is CASSQGGLGSTKAFI. In nucleotides, the CDR3 is TGCGCCAGCAGCCAAGGGGGGCTGGGTTCCACTAAAGCTTTCATT.

This clonotype was counted once. The junction and the germline gene differ at one end; a read error may be behind it. The rearrangement links TRBV30 to TRBJ2-7; 9 nucleotides agree with TRBD2. CDR3 length: 16 residues. Germline CDR1 is GTSNPN and CDR2 is SVGIG (reference sequence). The CDR3 reads CAWRGGASGNLYEQYF. The CDR3 DNA sequence: TGTGCCTGGAGGGGGGGCGCTAGCGGGAATTTGTACGAACAGTACTTC.

Of note for this clonotype: This CDR3 fails to terminate in the conserved phenylalanine or tryptophan, so it likely reflects a read error. It is unclear where the CDR3 begins or ends on the DNA, so no DNA is shown, and the CDR3 is as TCRdb lists it. The gene calls are TRBV12-3 or TRBV12-4 and TRBJ1-6; whether TRBD1, the table's D call, matches the DNA was not checked. The CDR3 adds up to 15 amino acids, both ends counted. CDR3: CASSAGFLGNSPFHL.

Concerning this clonotype itself: Since the CDR3 does not end with the conserved phenylalanine or tryptophan, this likely comes from a read error. The DNA is omitted, as the CDR3 cannot be located on it reliably, and the CDR3 follows TCRdb's listing. The chain recombines TRBV11-2 with TRBJ2-5; the tabulated D call, TRBD2, remains unverified against the DNA. The germline gives CDR1 SGHAT, CDR2 FQNNGV. Counting both end residues, the CDR3 totals 15 amino acids. Here the CDR3 reads CASSMGLGLEETQYY.

J is TRBJ2-2 and V is TRBV12-3 or TRBV12-4; D may correspond to TRBD1 or TRBD2 (5 bases each). Trimming removed 6 bases from V and 5 bases from J, with 16 bases in between. The CDR3 consists of 15 residues. This CDR3 reads CASSLSGPRTGELFF. The CDR3 nucleotides are TGTGCCAGCAGCTTATCGGGACCCCGGACCGGGGAGCTGTTTTTT.

This clonotype occurred once. Since a much larger clone is just one base distant, this may be a read error. The gene calls are TRBV28 and TRBJ1-5; the D is unclear. CDR1 and CDR2 (germline): MDHEN, SYDVKM. The ends were cut back, 6 bases at V and 0 bases at J, with 9 bases in the middle. This CDR3 is 14 amino acids long. The CDR3 region is CASRLLVSNQPQHF. In DNA, the CDR3 is TGTGCCAGCAGACTCTTAGTTAGCAATCAGCCCCAGCATTTT. Supplemented by reference TRBV28 and TRBJ1-5, the full variable domain reads DVKVTQSSRYLVKRTGEKVFLECVQDMDHENMFWYRQDPGLGLRLIYFSYDVKMKEKGDIPEGYSVSREKKERFSLILESASTNQTSMYLCASRLLVSNQPQHFGDGTRLSIL.

The chain combines TRBV6-6 with TRBJ1-3; 9 nucleotides align to TRBD1. The germline V gene encodes CDR1 MNHNY and CDR2 SVGAGI (reference sequence). V gave up 6 bases and J gave up 7 bases; unmatched junction bases: 10. CDR3 length equals 15 residues. The CDR3 loop reads CASSFSRDRVNTIYF. In nucleotides, the CDR3 is TGTGCCAGCAGCTTCTCGAGGGACAGGGTTAACACCATATATTTT.

On this clonotype: A read error may account for a junction end that differs from germline. This chain uses TRBV11-2 with TRBJ2-7; possibly TRBD1 for D (5 bases). This CDR3 is built from 15 residues. In germline, CDR1 is SGHAT, CDR2 FQNNGV. The CDR3 loop reads CASKGKGSLAYEQYF. The CDR3 coding sequence is TGTGCCTCAAAGGGGAAAGGGTCGCTTGCCTATGAGCAGTACTTC.

Many counts were recorded for this clonotype. This chain joins TRBV5-8 and TRBJ2-7; TRBD2 matches 13 bases. V gave up 3 bases and J gave up 1 base; unmatched junction bases: 7. Per the germline V gene, CDR1 is SGHTS and CDR2 is YDEGEE. The CDR3 contains 17 residues. The CDR3 loop is CASSSGLAGDPSYEQYF. CDR3 nucleotide sequence: TGTGCCAGCAGCTCTGGACTAGCGGGAGATCCTTCCTACGAGCAGTACTTC.

Regarding this clonotype: Relative to the germline gene, one junction end is altered; a read error may explain this. The chain uses TRBV7-9 and TRBJ2-4; tentative D call: TRBD1 (5 bases). The germline V gene has CDR1 SEHNR and CDR2 FQNEAQ (reference sequence). The CDR3 is made up of 14 amino acids. DNA of the CDR3: TGTACCAGCAGCTTAGGGGTCGTCGGCGACATTCAGTACTTC. As protein: CTSSLGVVGDIQYF.

This clonotype was seen a single time. The chain couples TRBV29-1 to TRBJ2-1, with D possibly matching TRBD1 (6 bases). Germline V gives CDR1 SQVTM, CDR2 ANQGSEA. The CDR3 is 15 amino acids. With 4 bases removed from V and 8 bases from J, the gap between germline ends came to 21 bases. In nucleotides, the CDR3 is TGCAGCGTTGCTAACAGGGTACGTGTCGGGCATGAGCAGTTCTTC. Translated, it gives CSVANRVRVGHEQFF.

The sample holds many counts of this clonotype. V usage is TRBV6-1 and J usage is TRBJ2-3; 7 nucleotides agree with TRBD1. Germline V gene lookup returns CDR1 MNHNS and CDR2 SASEGT. V lost 4 bases, J lost 6 bases, and 1 base stayed unmatched. This CDR3 has 12 residues. The CDR3 is CASSATGDTQYF. Here the CDR3 DNA reads TGTGCCAGCAGTGCGACAGGGGATACGCAGTATTTT.

The chain couples TRBV24-1 to TRBJ2-1; 13 bases map to TRBD2. Unmatched junction bases numbered 7, after V lost 3 bases and J lost 0 bases. Germline V CDR1 and CDR2: KGHDR, SFDVKD. The CDR3 spans 19 residues. The CDR3 DNA reads as TGTGCCACCAGTGATCCCGGGACTAGCGGGACGGACTCCTACAATGAGCAGTTCTTC. As protein: CATSDPGTSGTDSYNEQFF.

The chain links TRBV5-5 to TRBJ2-4, with D maybe TRBD2 (5 bases). Germline CDR1 SGHKS, CDR2 YYEKEE (reference sequence). V dropped 2 bases and J dropped 8 bases, with 23 bases sitting between them. This CDR3 contains 17 residues. The CDR3 DNA follows: TGTGCCAGCAGCTTAGCCGAGACTAACGGCCTTGAGGACATTCAGTACTTC. This translates into CASSLAETNGLEDIQYF.